The clone carrying this T cell receptor beta chain has only one observation. The antigen remains unidentified. The CDR3 is made up of 15 amino acids. V was pared by 5 bases and J by 2 bases, with 13 bases between. CDR1 and CDR2 from the germline V gene are MNHEY and SMNVEV (reference sequence). This entry is derived from a study of cytomegalovirus exposure and HLA in healthy donors. Both 60 Vbeta primers and 13 Jbeta primers went into the PCR. This table comes from immunoSEQ multiplex PCR, and its TCRdb copy is limited to in-frame clones, with some not included. This table holds some 190,000 clones, 79% found once. Findings and limits, study-wide: In a later analysis, TCR beta V- and J-gene trimming was associated with a missense DCLRE1C variant. Listed as cytomegalovirus-associated were over 150 TCR beta chains.

The chain combines TRBV27 with TRBJ1-3; tentative D call: TRBD1 (6 bases). The sequencing input was PBMCs. The TCR comes from a woman aged 45-60 years in good health and CMV-seronegative. CDR3: CASSPTGSPGNTIYF. The CDR3 DNA reads TGTGCCAGCAGTCCCACAGGGTCCCCTGGAAACACCATATATTTT.